These 15 T cell receptor beta chains originate from one sample sequenced in a study of blood T cells in healthy people across ages. Primers used in a second PCR of about 7 to 12 cycles were a sample-barcoded 5' primer and a J-beta primer mix. TCRdb ran MiXCR on the 5' RACE reads and lists one entry per CDR3 protein. Here the sample spans hundreds of thousands of distinct CDR3 sequences, about 62% being singletons. Sequenced material: blood. All receptors come from a man aged 25-40 years in good health.

Only a few counts were recorded for this clonotype. The genes are TRBV5-1 and TRBJ1-1, with D uncertain. The V gene's germline CDR1 is SGHRS and CDR2 YFSETQ. V was trimmed by 4 bases and J by 4 bases, leaving 8 bases between them. This CDR3 comprises 12 residues. DNA for the CDR3: TGCGCCAGCAGCCGTACGGGCACTGAAGCTTTCTTT. Amino acids: CASSRTGTEAFF.

This clonotype was observed a few times. This sequence joins TRBV9 and TRBJ2-3; TRBD2 matches 8 bases. CDR1 and CDR2 from the germline V gene are SGDLS and YYNGEE. The V and J ends lost 5 bases and 3 bases, in that order; junction bases with no gene match: 8. This CDR3 has 15 residues. The CDR3 here is CASRSGGMLTDTQYF. The CDR3, as DNA: TGTGCCAGCAGATCGGGGGGGATGCTAACAGATACGCAGTATTTT.

CDR3 bases: TGTGCCAGCAGTGAAATGTGGCTAGCGGAGAACAATGAGCAGTTCTTC. As protein: CASSEMWLAENNEQFF. The rearrangement uses TRBV2 and TRBJ2-1; 7 positions match TRBD2. The CDR3 has 16 amino acids. Trimming at V came to 2 bases and at J to 5 bases, leaving 9 bases not matched to a gene. The germline V gene encodes CDR1 SNHLY and CDR2 FYNNEI.

The gene calls are TRBV20-1 and TRBJ1-5, with TRBD1 as a possible D gene (5 bases). V was clipped by 5 bases and J by 6 bases, with 17 bases between them. CDR1 is DFQATT, CDR2 SNEGSKA, per germline (reference sequence). CDR3 length: 14 amino acids. The CDR3 loop is CSAHTGVLGQPQHF. CDR3 DNA sequence: TGCAGTGCTCACACAGGAGTATTGGGTCAGCCCCAGCATTTT.

A few counts support this clonotype. The chain is built from TRBV6-7 and TRBJ2-7, with D perhaps being TRBD1 or TRBD2 (5 bases each). TRBV6-7 is an ORF for which the function is uncertain. Trimming stripped 5 bases from V and 4 bases from J, with 12 bases between. The CDR3 sequence is 13 residues long. CDR3 in DNA: TGTGCCAGCAGTCACTTGGGACCTTACGAGCAGTACTTC. The encoded protein is CASSHLGPYEQYF.

This clonotype was counted between two and nine times. The genes are TRBV4-3 and TRBJ2-3; D is unclear. The germline V and J ends were trimmed by 3 bases and 5 bases, with 12 bases remaining between them. The CDR3 extends over 14 amino acids. Germline CDR1 is LGHNA and CDR2 is YSLEER. DNA of the CDR3: TGCGCCAGCAGCCAGATAGGCGATAAAGATACGCAGTATTTT. Encoded protein: CASSQIGDKDTQYF.

The chain carries TRBV5-1 and TRBJ2-5; 11 bases fit TRBD2. CDR3 size: 15 residues. CDR1 is SGHRS and CDR2 is YFSETQ in the germline V gene. Trimming at V came to 4 bases and at J to 6 bases, leaving 8 bases not matched to a gene. CDR3 amino acids: CASSPRLAGLKTQYF. The CDR3 DNA sequence: TGCGCCAGCAGCCCACGACTAGCGGGACTAAAGACCCAGTACTTC.

The rearrangement links TRBV20-1 to TRBJ2-3, with no clear D. The CDR3 runs to 13 residues. Trimming took 0 bases from V and 0 from J, leaving 4 bases between them. Germline CDR1 DFQATT, CDR2 SNEGSKA (reference sequence). The CDR3 here is CSAREASTDTQYF. The CDR3 DNA reads as TGCAGTGCTAGAGAGGCTAGCACAGATACGCAGTATTTT.

The chain joins TRBV5-1 to TRBJ2-5, with TRBD2 matching over 11 bases. V lost 0 bases to trimming and J lost 3 bases; unmatched junction nucleotides: 10. CDR3 size: 18 residues. CDR1 is SGHRS and CDR2 is YFSETQ in the germline V gene. The CDR3 sequence: CASSLGASGRIKKETQYF. CDR3 nucleotides: TGCGCCAGCAGCTTGGGGGCTAGCGGGAGGATTAAGAAAGAGACCCAGTACTTC.

The gene calls are TRBV4-2 and TRBJ2-1; TRBD2 matches at 7 bases. Germline-derived CDR1 and CDR2 are LGHNA and YNFKEQ. The CDR3 sequence is 15 residues long. V shed 4 bases, J shed 5 bases, and the junction held 8 bases outside the gene matches. The CDR3 nucleotides are TGTGCCAGCAGCCCCCATCTCCGGGAGGACAATGAGCAGTTCTTC. Translation gives CASSPHLREDNEQFF.

This chain uses TRBV12-3 or TRBV12-4 with TRBJ2-1; 7 bases are shared with TRBD2. CDR3 length: 15 amino acids. Trimming removed 8 bases from V and 6 bases from J; junction bases left unmatched: 13. CDR3 bases: TGTGCCAGCGATTTAGGGCGGGGGTCCCCCAATGAGCAGTTCTTC. It codes for CASDLGRGSPNEQFF.

Worth noting for this clonotype: This may arise from a read error, as a much more abundant clone is one base away. The chain recombines TRBV29-1 with TRBJ1-4; D is possibly TRBD1 (5 bases). The germline V gene has CDR1 SQVTM and CDR2 ANQGSEA. The CDR3 is made up of 12 amino acids. CDR3 amino acids: CNVGTGNEKLFF. The CDR3 DNA is TGCAACGTCGGGACCGGTAATGAAAAACTGTTTTTT.

The chain uses TRBV5-1 and TRBJ2-1; 9 bases are shared with TRBD2. Germline trimming cut 4 bases from V and 4 bases from J; bases unmatched to any gene: 6. The CDR3 sequence is 15 residues long. Germline-derived CDR1 and CDR2 are SGHRS and YFSETQ. The CDR3 sequence is CASSPIAGDYNEQFF. DNA of the CDR3: TGCGCCAGCAGCCCAATAGCGGGGGATTACAATGAGCAGTTCTTC.

The chain has TRBV6-2 or TRBV6-3 and TRBJ2-2, with D perhaps matching TRBD2 (6 bases). The CDR3 contains 15 residues. Germline CDR1 is MNHEY and CDR2 is SVGEGT. V lost 5 bases and J 7 bases, leaving 17 bases between the germline ends. The CDR3 nucleotides read TGTGCCAGCAGTCGTGCGACTAGTCGAATCGGGGAGCTGTTTTTT. Amino acid sequence: CASSRATSRIGELFF.

The chain joins TRBV4-2 to TRBJ1-2, with 8 positions matching TRBD1. This CDR3 region has 15 residues. V dropped 4 bases and J dropped 3; count of bases not matched to a gene: 7. CDR1 is LGHNA and CDR2 is YNFKEQ in the germline V gene. In nucleotides, the CDR3 is TGTGCCAGCAGCCCGTCCGTGGGACAGGACTATGGCTACACCTTC. Amino acid sequence: CASSPSVGQDYGYTF.